Given below is one T cell receptor beta chain in context. It lacks a known antigen. No much larger clone exists at a distance of one base, and base qualities are not known. TCRbeta CDR3 regions were amplified from genomic DNA using the immunoSEQ Assay, a bias-controlled multiplex PCR. The study's processing was this. Nucleated cell counts per sample were estimated from amplification of reference gene primers within the assay. Sequence reads were collapsed and filtered to measure the absolute abundance of every unique TCRbeta CDR3 rearrangement. For each sample, productive Simpson clonality was calculated as the square root of Simpson's diversity index over productive rearrangements. Not all clones reach the TCRdb copy of this immuneACCESS table, which keeps in-frame sequences only. Checked studies attribute under half of the gap to unresolved V genes and leave the rest unexplained. Clone size and V and J calls were adopted from that table, with D and trimming inferred from the DNA. Recorded for this sample are 90,000 or so clones; 91% of them occurred a single time. The ten largest clones take up 1.8% of the sample.

The junction shows trimming of 0 bases on V and 3 bases on J, and the gene matches do not reach 2 bases of it. The CDR3 has 14 amino acids, counting the end cysteine and phenylalanine. Only the CDR3 DNA stays, 42 bases, in frame from base 1. In the germline V gene, CDR1 corresponds to MGHRA and CDR2 to YSYEKL. The data stem from a study of blood T cell repertoires in COVID-19 (dated by TCRdb to 2020 to 2022). Regarding the complete study: Samples from collaborators originated in the United States, Italy and Spain and spanned both the acute and convalescent phases of COVID-19. The prospective study material was composed of cDNA or gDNA derived from T cells, B-cell-depleted T cells, or PBMCs. Deeply sampled blood TCRbeta repertoires from subjects exposed to, actively infected with, or recovered from COVID-19 were included in the dataset. The repertoires were released in a freely available public database intended as a resource for research on the immune response to SARS-CoV-2. The samples were drawn from two sources: the first 160 participants of the ongoing ImmuneRACE study, and 1,000 to 1,500 subjects contributed by 6 global collaborators. Sample metadata almost always included a de-identified subject ID, COVID-19 status, age in years and sex. HLA class I and class II types, where available, came from metadata supplied by the sample provider rather than from assay-based typing.

Whole blood was collected in K2EDTA tubes by collaborating institutions according to the institutions' own protocols. For TCRbeta analysis, collaborator samples were shipped as frozen whole blood, as isolated PBMCs, or as DNA extracted from either sample type. Overall study results and their limits: The amount of clinical and demographic metadata varied by source and participant and was provided uncurated.

The sequencing input was peripheral blood. The rearrangement joined TRBV4-1 to TRBJ2-7, and 7 bases in between align with TRBD2. The sequence was obtained from a human donor with active COVID-19. The donor label of this sample is uncertain. For the CDR3, the sequence is CASSQDGGNYEQYF. The nucleotide sequence is TGCGCCAGCAGCCAAGACGGGGGGAACTACGAGCAGTACTTC.